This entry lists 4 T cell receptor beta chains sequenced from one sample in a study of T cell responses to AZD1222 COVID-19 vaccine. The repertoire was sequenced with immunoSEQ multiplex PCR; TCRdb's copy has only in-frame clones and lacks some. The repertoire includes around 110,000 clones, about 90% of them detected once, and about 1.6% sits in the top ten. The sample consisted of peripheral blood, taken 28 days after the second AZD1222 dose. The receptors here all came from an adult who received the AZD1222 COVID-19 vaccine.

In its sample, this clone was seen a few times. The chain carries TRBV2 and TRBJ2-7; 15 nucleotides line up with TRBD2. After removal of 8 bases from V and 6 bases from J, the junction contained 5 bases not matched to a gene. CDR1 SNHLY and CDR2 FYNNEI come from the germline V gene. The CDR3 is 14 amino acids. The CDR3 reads CASDLGLAGGEQYF. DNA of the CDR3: TGTGCCAGCGATTTGGGACTAGCGGGAGGCGAGCAGTACTTC.

Here the CDR3 reads CASSFGTSGGNTGELFF. The CDR3 coding sequence is TGTGCCAGCAGTTTCGGGACTAGCGGGGGTAACACCGGGGAGCTGTTTTTT. The chain links TRBV28 to TRBJ2-2; 14 bases agree with TRBD2. The CDR3 spans 17 residues. Germline CDR1 MDHEN, CDR2 SYDVKM. The junction had 2 bases not matched to a gene; V was cut back by 3 bases and J by 2 bases.

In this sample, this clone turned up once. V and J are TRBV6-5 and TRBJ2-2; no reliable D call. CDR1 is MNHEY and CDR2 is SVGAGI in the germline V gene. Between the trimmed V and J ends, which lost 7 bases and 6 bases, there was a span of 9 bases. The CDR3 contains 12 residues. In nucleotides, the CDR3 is TGTGCCAGCACCGACCTCCCCGGGGAGCTGTTTTTT. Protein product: CASTDLPGELFF.

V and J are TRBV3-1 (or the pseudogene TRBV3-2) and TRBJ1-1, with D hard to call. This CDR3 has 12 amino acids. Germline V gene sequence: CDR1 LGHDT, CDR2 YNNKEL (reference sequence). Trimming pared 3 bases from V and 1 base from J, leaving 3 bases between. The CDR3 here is CASSQGNTEAFF. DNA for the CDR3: TGTGCCAGCAGCCAGGGGAACACTGAAGCTTTCTTT.